This T cell receptor (beta chain) emerged from a study of blood T cells in healthy people across ages. Through a sample-barcoded 5' primer and a J-beta primer mix, a second PCR was run for roughly 7 to 12 cycles. TCRdb itself ran the 5' RACE reads through MiXCR, one entry per CDR3 protein. The sample consists of approximately 1.5 million distinct CDR3 sequences, about 35% of them appearing once. Trimming stripped 4 bases from V and 4 bases from J, with 20 bases between. The V gene's germline CDR1 is SGDLS and CDR2 YYNGEE. The CDR3 length is 17 residues. The clonotype originates from a woman younger than 45 in good health. The V gene is TRBV9, the J gene TRBJ2-2, with a possible D match to TRBD2 (6 bases). The sample taken for sequencing was blood. In DNA, the CDR3 is TGTGCCAGCAGCCCCCGGACTAACGGGGGATCCACCGGGGAGCTGTTTTTT. Residues: CASSPRTNGGSTGELFF. Full variable domain (missing parts from reference TRBV9 and TRBJ2-2): DSGVTQTPKHLITATGQRVTLRCSPRSGDLSVYWYQQSLDQGLQFLIQYYNGEERAKGNILERFSAQQFPDLHSELNLSSLELGDSALYFCASSPRTNGGSTGELFFGEGSRLTVL.